The sample holds one count of the clone carrying this TCR beta chain. Trimming cost V 2 bases and J 4 bases; bases outside gene matches: 6. This CDR3 is built from 15 residues. Germline V lookup: CDR1 SGHDT, CDR2 YYEEEE. The sample is drawn from a study of PD-1 blockade in classical Hodgkin lymphoma. Sequenced by immunoSEQ multiplex PCR; TCRdb stores in-frame clones only, minus some. Of some 50,000 clones in the sample, around 76% were seen once. The time point is: cycle 4 day 1 (C4D1), after 6 weeks of nivolumab. Every patient relapsed after autologous stem cell transplantation, and brentuximab vedotin exposure varied.

This TCR derives from a human donor with classical Hodgkin lymphoma. The material was peripheral blood mononuclear cells (PBMCs), obtained before the fourth cycle of nivolumab. V usage is TRBV5-6 and J usage is TRBJ2-5, with 9 bases that match TRBD2. CDR3 nucleotide sequence: TGTGCCAGCAGCTTTGTAGCGGGAGCTCCAGAGACCCAGTACTTC. This codes for CASSFVAGAPETQYF.